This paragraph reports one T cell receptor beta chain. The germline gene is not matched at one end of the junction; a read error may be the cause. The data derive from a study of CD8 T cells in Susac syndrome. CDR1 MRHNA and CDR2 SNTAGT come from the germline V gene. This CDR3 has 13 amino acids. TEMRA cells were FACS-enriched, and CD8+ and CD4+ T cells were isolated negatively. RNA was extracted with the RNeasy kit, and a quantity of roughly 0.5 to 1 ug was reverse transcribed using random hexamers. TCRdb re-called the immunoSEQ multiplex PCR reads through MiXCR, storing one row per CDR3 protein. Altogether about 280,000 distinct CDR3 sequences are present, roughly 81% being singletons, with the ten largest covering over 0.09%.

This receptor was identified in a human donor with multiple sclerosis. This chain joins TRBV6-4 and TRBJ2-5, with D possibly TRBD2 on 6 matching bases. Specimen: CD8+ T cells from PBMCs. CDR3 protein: CVSSDRAGETQYF. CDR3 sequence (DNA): TGTGTCAGCAGTGACCGGGCGGGGGAGACCCAGTACTTC.